The 26 T cell receptor beta chains given below trace back to one sample, sequenced in a study of CD8+CD57+ T cells in acquired aplastic anemia. The use of genomic DNA as template underpinned the TCR beta VDJ and CDR3 profiling. TCRdb reprocessed the reads via MiXCR and lists one record per CDR3 protein. The data show about 180,000 distinct CDR3 sequences, about 60% seen once. CD8+CD57+ cell expansion, shown by flow cytometry, had occurred in the patients selected for sequencing. The specimen was sorted CD4+, CD8+, or CD8+CD57+ T cells (not recorded which) from PBMCs. These receptors came from a human donor with aplastic anemia.

This clonotype was found many times. At one end, the junction sequence differs from germline, possibly due to a read error. The gene calls are TRBV6-5 and TRBJ2-7; D is possibly TRBD2 (6 bases). This CDR3 spans 14 amino acids. Per germline, CDR1 MNHEY and CDR2 SVGAGI. DNA for the CDR3: TGTGCCAGCAGCTACTACTCTCCGGGGGACGAGCAGTACTTC. As protein: CASSYYSPGDEQYF.

The CDR3 sequence: CASTLDGGARDTQYF. The CDR3 region has the DNA TGTGCCAGCACCTTGGACGGGGGGGCCCGAGATACGCAGTATTTT. V usage is TRBV7-2 and J usage is TRBJ2-3; the match to TRBD2 covers 8 bases. The CDR3 loop spans 15 amino acids. The trim removed 7 bases at V and 5 bases at J, leaving 11 bases unmatched. Germline loops: CDR1 SGHTA, CDR2 FQGNSA.

The chain employs TRBV20-1 and TRBJ1-2, with D perhaps matching TRBD1 (5 bases). CDR3 length: 12 amino acids. CDR1 DFQATT and CDR2 SNEGSKA come from the germline V gene (reference sequence). Trimming took off 0 bases at V and 4 bases at J, with 6 bases between the two ends. The CDR3 DNA sequence: TGCAGTGCTAGAGACAGGGCCTATGGCTACACCTTC. This gives the protein CSARDRAYGYTF.

In this sample, this clonotype turned up a few times. CDR3: CASSLGRVDSGYTF. Here the CDR3 DNA reads TGTGCCAGCAGCTTAGGCAGGGTCGATTCTGGCTACACCTTC. The rearrangement links TRBV7-8 to TRBJ1-2; D perhaps matches TRBD1 (5 bases). Trimming took off 1 base at V and 7 bases at J, with 13 bases between the two ends. Germline V gene sequence: CDR1 SGHVS, CDR2 FQNEAQ. This CDR3 contains 14 residues.

The V call is TRBV7-9, the J call TRBJ2-5; unclear D gene. Germline CDR1 reads SEHNR; CDR2 reads FQNEAQ (reference sequence). The ends were cut back, 5 bases at V and 6 bases at J, with 7 bases in the middle. The CDR3 length is 11 residues. CDR3 amino acids: CASSRIQTQYF. CDR3 DNA sequence: TGTGCCAGCAGCCGGATCCAGACCCAGTACTTC.

This clonotype appeared many times. This sequence joins TRBV19 and TRBJ2-2; the D is unclear. CDR3 length: 15 amino acids. Trimming removed 5 bases from V and 6 bases from J, with 16 bases in between. CDR1 is LNHDA, CDR2 SQIVND, per germline (reference sequence). The CDR3 region has the DNA TGTGCCAGTAGTCCTCAGCCTAAAGGCCCCGGGGAGCTGTTTTTT. It encodes CASSPQPKGPGELFF.

As for this clonotype: Given a much more abundant clone one base away, this may be a read error. This CDR3 is CASGNYGQYF. In DNA form, the CDR3 reads TGTGCCAGCGGGAACTACGGGCAGTACTTC. The V and J genes are TRBV24-1 and TRBJ2-7, with D perhaps TRBD2 (6 bases). Germline loops: CDR1 KGHDR, CDR2 SFDVKD. This CDR3 is built from 10 residues.

V is TRBV7-4 and J is TRBJ2-3, with 9 bases identical to TRBD1. The V segment lost 5 bases and the J segment 3 bases; nucleotides outside the gene matches: 15. The CDR3 has 18 amino acids. The germline V gene has CDR1 SGHVT and CDR2 SQSDAQ. CDR3 loop: CASSVVTGGYQETDTQYF. In DNA, the CDR3 is TGTGCCAGCAGCGTAGTGACAGGGGGATATCAGGAGACAGATACGCAGTATTTT.

The chain has TRBV7-2 and TRBJ1-1; 7 bases map to TRBD1. This CDR3 region has 15 residues. V dropped 0 bases and J dropped 2; count of bases not matched to a gene: 3. The germline V gene encodes CDR1 SGHTA and CDR2 FQGNSA. CDR3 coding DNA: TGTGCCAGCAGCTTAGCGAGGGGGCAAAACACTGAAGCTTTCTTT. Amino acids: CASSLARGQNTEAFF.

The CDR3: CASRQYGDQPQHF. The CDR3 DNA is TGTGCCAGCAGACAGTACGGTGACCAGCCCCAGCATTTT. The V and J genes are TRBV2 and TRBJ1-5; D ambiguous. V lost 6 bases, J lost 7 bases, and 13 bases lay in between. Germline loops: CDR1 SNHLY, CDR2 FYNNEI. The CDR3 has 13 residues.

Many counts were recorded for this clonotype. This chain uses TRBV20-1 with TRBJ2-1, with 12 bases aligning to TRBD2. The J segment lost 4 bases and the V segment lost 0 bases, leaving 4 bases of the junction unmatched. Looked up from germline, CDR1 is DFQATT and CDR2 is SNEGSKA (reference sequence). This CDR3 has 16 residues. For the CDR3, the DNA is TGCAGTGCTAGAGATCTAGCGGGGGGGCTTTACAATGAGCAGTTCTTC. It codes for CSARDLAGGLYNEQFF.

The rearrangement joins TRBV5-1 to TRBJ2-7; 9 bases fit TRBD2. The ends lost 8 bases at V and 3 bases at J; junction bases unmatched: 9. Germline assignment: CDR1 SGHRS and CDR2 YFSETQ. The CDR3 has 14 amino acids. CDR3 sequence reads: CASKTGLADYEQYF. CDR3 bases: TGCGCCAGTAAAACGGGACTAGCAGACTACGAGCAGTACTTC.

This clonotype was seen at least ten times. This chain links TRBV10-2 with TRBJ2-2, with D hard to call. Germline V lookup: CDR1 WSHSY, CDR2 SAAADI. The CDR3 totals 13 residues. Trimming pared 8 bases from V and 4 bases from J, leaving 11 bases between. In DNA form, the CDR3 reads TGCGCCAGCCTCGGCGGACCCACCGGGGAGCTGTTTTTT. It codes for CASLGGPTGELFF.

This sequence joins TRBV10-3 and TRBJ1-2, with a possible D match to TRBD1 (5 bases). There are 14 residues in the CDR3. The ends were cut back, 5 bases at V and 4 bases at J, with 14 bases in the middle. Looked up from germline, CDR1 is ENHRY and CDR2 is SYGVKD. CDR3 sequence: CAISLPGPSYGYTF. In DNA, the CDR3 is TGTGCCATCAGTCTTCCGGGACCGAGCTATGGCTACACCTTC.

This clonotype was seen many times. The V and J genes are TRBV5-6 and TRBJ2-1, with D possibly being TRBD2 (6 bases). V was pared by 3 bases and J by 5 bases, with 15 bases between. Germline CDR1 and CDR2: SGHDT and YYEEEE. CDR3 length: 15 amino acids. DNA of the CDR3: TGTGCCAGCAGCTGGGGGACTCTTCCCCACAATGAGCAGTTCTTC. As protein: CASSWGTLPHNEQFF.

This clonotype was counted many times. The V gene is TRBV19, the J gene TRBJ1-5, with D unresolved. The ends were cut back, 2 bases at V and 4 bases at J, with 9 bases in the middle. The germline V gene has CDR1 LNHDA and CDR2 SQIVND (reference sequence). The CDR3 spans 14 residues. The CDR3 spells CASSIFAGNQPQHF. DNA for the CDR3: TGTGCCAGTAGTATATTCGCAGGTAATCAGCCCCAGCATTTT.

The V gene is TRBV10-3, the J gene TRBJ2-7; D unresolved. The CDR3 totals 13 residues. Germline V lookup: CDR1 ENHRY, CDR2 SYGVKD. The germline V and J ends were trimmed by 2 bases and 7 bases, with 12 bases remaining between them. The CDR3 region is CAISEGRFEEQYF. In DNA, the CDR3 is TGTGCCATCAGTGAGGGCAGGTTTGAGGAGCAGTACTTC.

This chain uses TRBV24-1 with TRBJ2-1, with D possibly TRBD2 on 6 matching bases. Germline V gives CDR1 KGHDR, CDR2 SFDVKD. V dropped 4 bases and J dropped 0 bases, with 12 bases sitting between them. CDR3 length equals 16 residues. The CDR3 loop is CATSDSRGSSYNEQFF. For the CDR3, the DNA is TGTGCCACCAGTGACTCGCGGGGTTCCTCCTACAATGAGCAGTTCTTC.

A word on this clonotype: Sequence at one end of the junction differs from germline and may be a read error. This sequence joins TRBV5-5 and TRBJ2-2; D gene unclear. The germline gives CDR1 SGHKS, CDR2 YYEKEE (reference sequence). The CDR3 sequence is 16 residues long. The CDR3 region is CASSINSNANTGELFF. The DNA for the CDR3 is TGCGCCAGCAGCATTAACTCCAACGCGAACACCGGGGAGCTGTTTTTT.

The chain recombines TRBV6-1 with TRBJ2-2; 7 nucleotides agree with TRBD2. From germline, CDR1 is MNHNS and CDR2 SASEGT. CDR3 length: 15 amino acids. V dropped 3 bases and J dropped 7; count of bases not matched to a gene: 8. CDR3 nucleotide sequence: TGTGCCAGCAGTGATGGCGGGAGTGGAGACGGGGAGCTGTTTTTT. Residues: CASSDGGSGDGELFF.

This clonotype was recorded only once. Its ends do not fully match the called genes, so a read error is possible. The chain recombines TRBV2 with TRBJ2-7, with 7 bases aligning to TRBD2. The V gene's germline CDR1 is SNHLY and CDR2 FYNNEI. CDR3 length: 12 amino acids. As DNA, the CDR3 is TGTGCAAGCGTTGTGAGGGACTACGAACAGTACTTC. Translated: CASVVRDYEQYF.

V usage is TRBV2 and J usage is TRBJ2-1, with TRBD2 identical over 7 bases. Germline V CDR1 and CDR2: SNHLY, FYNNEI. There are 15 residues in the CDR3. The V gene end was trimmed by 2 bases and the J gene end by 2 bases; junction bases not matched to a gene: 3. The CDR3 region is CASSESLAAYNEQFF. The DNA of the CDR3 is TGTGCCAGCAGTGAAAGCCTAGCGGCCTACAATGAGCAGTTCTTC.

CDR3 region: CASSLSMGAEQYF. The CDR3 DNA is TGTGCCAGTAGTTTGTCCATGGGAGCCGAGCAGTACTTC. The chain has TRBV19 and TRBJ2-7, with a possible D match to TRBD2 (5 bases). Per the germline V gene, CDR1 is LNHDA and CDR2 is SQIVND (reference sequence). Trimming cost V 5 bases and J 6 bases, with 14 bases left between them. The CDR3 consists of 13 residues.

In its sample, this clonotype was seen many times. V is TRBV6-1 and J is TRBJ1-5, with D possibly being TRBD1 (5 bases). The CDR3 runs to 13 residues. Per the germline V gene, CDR1 is MNHNS and CDR2 is SASEGT. V lost 3 bases, J lost 10 bases, and 13 bases lay in between. The CDR3 nucleotides read TGTGCCAGCAGTGACTGGGGGGGAGAACCCCAGCATTTT. As protein: CASSDWGGEPQHF.

The chain has TRBV20-1 and TRBJ1-6; D gene ambiguous. The CDR3 has 14 amino acids. V was clipped by 5 bases and J by 7 bases, with 15 bases between them. CDR1 DFQATT and CDR2 SNEGSKA come from the germline V gene (reference sequence). For the CDR3, the DNA is TGCAGTGCTCGACGGTCGGTCGTGAATTCACCCCTCCACTTT. Translating it yields CSARRSVVNSPLHF.

The V and J genes are TRBV19 and TRBJ2-7; 10 nucleotides align to TRBD2. The junction had 7 bases not matched to a gene; V was cut back by 5 bases and J by 3 bases. The CDR3 is 15 amino acids. Germline V CDR1 and CDR2: LNHDA, SQIVND (reference sequence). The CDR3 sequence: CASSSRTSGNYEQYF. CDR3 nucleotides: TGTGCCAGTAGTTCCAGGACTAGCGGCAACTACGAGCAGTACTTC.